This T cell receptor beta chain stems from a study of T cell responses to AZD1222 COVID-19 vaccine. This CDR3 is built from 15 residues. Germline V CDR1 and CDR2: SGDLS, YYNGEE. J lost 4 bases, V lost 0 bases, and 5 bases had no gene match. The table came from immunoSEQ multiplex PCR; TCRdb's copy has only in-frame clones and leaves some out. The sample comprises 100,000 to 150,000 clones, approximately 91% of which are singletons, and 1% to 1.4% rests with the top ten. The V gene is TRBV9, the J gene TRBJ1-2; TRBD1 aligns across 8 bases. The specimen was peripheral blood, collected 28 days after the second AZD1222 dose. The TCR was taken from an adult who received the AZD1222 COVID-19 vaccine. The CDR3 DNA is TGTGCCAGCAGCGTAGCCCAGGGGGCGCGCTATGGCTACACCTTC. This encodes CASSVAQGARYGYTF.